This T cell receptor beta chain was sequenced in a study of T cells in localized non-small cell lung cancer. General study results and limits: Among the top 100 tumor clones, a median approximately 55 appeared in adjacent lung.

Germline-derived CDR1 and CDR2 are SQVTM and ANQGSEA. The CDR3 sequence is 12 residues long. Of note for this clone: Its matching antigen is unknown. An end of the junction differs from the germline gene, which may be a read error.

Sequenced by immunoSEQ multiplex PCR; TCRdb stores in-frame clones only, minus some. Here the sample spans around 2,800 clones, more than 20% being singletons. Sample: lung tumor tissue, taken before any cancer treatment. The chain couples TRBV29-1 to TRBJ1-1; a weak D match, TRBD1 (5 bases). The receptor was isolated from a woman aged 40-69 years with stage I lung adenocarcinoma. The CDR3 sequence is CSVELGRKTLRW. CDR3 DNA: TGCAGCGTTGAATTGGGACGGAAAACACTGCGCTGG.